The rows below give T cell receptor beta chains drawn from one sample of a study of T cells after posttransplantation cyclophosphamide. Libraries were prepared by immunoSEQ multiplex PCR; TCRdb keeps only in-frame clonotypes and omits some of them. The data show 10,000 to 15,000 clones, approximately 80% seen once. Sequencing was performed on memory CD4+ T cells sorted from PBMCs. All receptors come from a man in his forties or fifties in good health, CMV-negative, and a related stem cell transplant donor. CDR3s include the opening cysteine and the closing phenylalanine or tryptophan. Fields, in order: V gene, J gene, D gene, clone size, CDR3 protein, CDR3 DNA. A D gene is named only where the DNA matches it firmly. Expanded clones are given a class, and other clones once, few, many or no size at all.

v_gene: TRBV19; j_gene: TRBJ1-2; d_gene: NA; abundance: NA; CDR3aa: CASRTGTLYGYTF; CDR3nt: TGTGCCAGTAGGACCGGGACATTGTATGGCTACACCTTC
v_gene: TRBV19; j_gene: TRBJ1-2; d_gene: NA; abundance: NA; CDR3aa: CASSSRSFWVHGYTF; CDR3nt: TGTGCCAGTAGTTCGCGGAGTTTTTGGGTACATGGCTACACCTTC
v_gene: TRBV11-3; j_gene: TRBJ2-7; d_gene: TRBD1; abundance: NA; CDR3aa: CASSPGQLSYEQYF; CDR3nt: TGTGCCAGCAGCCCGGGACAGCTTTCCTACGAGCAGTACTTC
v_gene: TRBV7-6; j_gene: TRBJ1-5; d_gene: NA; abundance: once; CDR3aa: CASSLGFDQPQHF; CDR3nt: TGTGCCAGCAGCTTAGGTTTCGATCAGCCCCAGCATTTT
v_gene: TRBV4-1; j_gene: TRBJ2-1; d_gene: TRBD1; abundance: NA; CDR3aa: CASSPGQGLKNEQFF; CDR3nt: TGCGCCAGCAGCCCCGGACAGGGATTGAAGAATGAGCAGTTCTTC
v_gene: TRBV19; j_gene: TRBJ2-3; d_gene: TRBD2; abundance: few; CDR3aa: CASSPQAGGFTDTQYF; CDR3nt: TGTGCCAGTAGTCCTCAAGCGGGGGGATTCACAGATACGCAGTATTTT
v_gene: TRBV7-6; j_gene: TRBJ1-6; d_gene: NA; abundance: NA; CDR3aa: CASSLNTPRGLSSPLHF; CDR3nt: TGTGCCAGCAGCTTAAACACACCCAGGGGTTTGTCCTCACCCCTCCACTTT
v_gene: TRBV25-1; j_gene: TRBJ1-3; d_gene: NA; abundance: once; CDR3aa: CAGHRVLLDGNTIYF; CDR3nt: TGTGCCGGACACAGGGTACTCTTAGACGGAAACACCATATATTTT
v_gene: TRBV7-9; j_gene: TRBJ1-1; d_gene: NA; abundance: NA; CDR3aa: CASSSQSAYRVEAFF; CDR3nt: TGTGCCAGCAGCTCCCAATCGGCGTACAGGGTCGAAGCTTTCTTT
v_gene: TRBV5-1; j_gene: TRBJ1-1; d_gene: TRBD1; abundance: few; CDR3aa: CASSGGGQGGGEAFF; CDR3nt: TGCGCCAGCAGCGGGGGGGGACAGGGGGGTGGCGAAGCTTTCTTT
v_gene: TRBV6-5; j_gene: TRBJ1-3; d_gene: TRBD1; abundance: NA; CDR3aa: CASRRQGANGNTIYF; CDR3nt: TGTGCCAGCAGACGACAGGGGGCAAACGGAAACACCATATATTTT
v_gene: TRBV9; j_gene: TRBJ1-5; d_gene: TRBD1; abundance: NA; CDR3aa: CASSVEGQPNQPQHF; CDR3nt: TGTGCCAGCAGCGTAGAGGGACAGCCCAATCAGCCCCAGCATTTT
v_gene: TRBV7-3; j_gene: TRBJ1-6; d_gene: NA; abundance: NA; CDR3aa: CASSPMGGESSPLHF; CDR3nt: TGTGCCAGCAGCCCAATGGGGGGGGAGAGTTCACCCCTCCACTTT
v_gene: TRBV6-5; j_gene: TRBJ2-1; d_gene: NA; abundance: NA; CDR3aa: CASQTGGGYNEQFF; CDR3nt: TGTGCCAGCCAAACAGGGGGGGGTTACAATGAGCAGTTCTTC
v_gene: TRBV9; j_gene: TRBJ1-3; d_gene: NA; abundance: NA; CDR3aa: CASSVDSTGSGNTIYF; CDR3nt: TGTGCCAGCAGCGTAGATAGTACGGGCTCTGGAAACACCATATATTTT
v_gene: TRBV10-3; j_gene: TRBJ2-1; d_gene: TRBD2; abundance: NA; CDR3aa: CAIRLGLAGGNNEQFF; CDR3nt: TGTGCCATCAGATTGGGACTAGCGGGAGGGAACAATGAGCAGTTCTTC
v_gene: TRBV19; j_gene: TRBJ2-1; d_gene: TRBD2; abundance: NA; CDR3aa: CASNPSGGGEQFF; CDR3nt: TGTGCCAGTAACCCTAGCGGGGGGGGTGAGCAGTTCTTC
v_gene: TRBV7-9; j_gene: TRBJ2-1; d_gene: NA; abundance: NA; CDR3aa: CASSDWDGGAGEQFF; CDR3nt: TGTGCCAGCAGCGACTGGGATGGGGGAGCGGGTGAGCAGTTCTTC
v_gene: TRBV7-9; j_gene: TRBJ1-4; d_gene: NA; abundance: few; CDR3aa: CASSLIGVSNEKLFF; CDR3nt: TGTGCCAGCAGCTTAATAGGGGTATCTAATGAAAAACTGTTTTTT
v_gene: TRBV5-1; j_gene: TRBJ2-1; d_gene: TRBD2; abundance: NA; CDR3aa: CASSFSSGGDNEQFF; CDR3nt: TGCGCCAGCAGCTTTTCCAGCGGGGGGGACAATGAGCAGTTCTTC
v_gene: TRBV7-9; j_gene: TRBJ2-2; d_gene: NA; abundance: NA; CDR3aa: CASSSGQNTGELFF; CDR3nt: TGTGCCAGCAGCTCCGGACAGAACACCGGGGAGCTGTTTTTT
v_gene: TRBV27; j_gene: TRBJ1-2; d_gene: NA; abundance: NA; CDR3aa: CASSLWGGPPYGYTF; CDR3nt: TGTGCCAGCAGTTTATGGGGAGGACCCCCCTATGGCTACACCTTC
v_gene: TRBV7-6; j_gene: TRBJ2-2; d_gene: NA; abundance: NA; CDR3aa: CASSLYTGSYTGELFF; CDR3nt: TGTGCCAGCAGCCTATACACCGGGTCTTACACCGGGGAGCTGTTTTTT
v_gene: TRBV18; j_gene: TRBJ1-2; d_gene: TRBD1; abundance: NA; CDR3aa: CASSPSTGQGDKNGYTF; CDR3nt: TGTGCCAGCTCACCAAGTACGGGACAGGGAGATAAGAATGGCTACACCTTC
v_gene: TRBV14; j_gene: TRBJ1-2; d_gene: NA; abundance: NA; CDR3aa: CASSQDRGYNYGYTF; CDR3nt: TGTGCCAGCAGCCAAGATCGAGGATATAACTATGGCTACACCTTC
v_gene: TRBV23-1; j_gene: TRBJ2-7; d_gene: TRBD1; abundance: NA; CDR3aa: CASSLRDRDSYEQYF; CDR3nt: TGCGCCAGCAGCCTCCGGGACAGGGACTCCTACGAGCAGTACTTC
v_gene: TRBV18; j_gene: TRBJ2-6; d_gene: TRBD1; abundance: NA; CDR3aa: CASSLRGSSGANVLTF; CDR3nt: TGTGCCAGCTCCCTCAGGGGGTCCTCTGGGGCCAACGTCCTGACTTTC
v_gene: TRBV5-1; j_gene: TRBJ2-1; d_gene: NA; abundance: few; CDR3aa: CASSISRPSNEQFF; CDR3nt: TGCGCCAGTAGCATTTCGAGGCCTTCCAATGAGCAGTTCTTC
v_gene: TRBV7-9; j_gene: TRBJ1-1; d_gene: TRBD1; abundance: NA; CDR3aa: CASSRTGIEAFF; CDR3nt: TGTGCCAGCAGCCGGACAGGGATTGAAGCTTTCTTT
v_gene: TRBV19; j_gene: TRBJ1-2; d_gene: NA; abundance: NA; CDR3aa: CASSILGARSLLNYGYTF; CDR3nt: TGTGCCAGTAGTATACTGGGGGCGCGGTCCCTCCTCAACTATGGCTACACCTTC
v_gene: TRBV27; j_gene: TRBJ1-2; d_gene: TRBD1; abundance: NA; CDR3aa: CASSRTGAYGYTF; CDR3nt: TGTGCCAGCAGTCGGACAGGGGCATATGGCTACACCTTC
v_gene: TRBV18; j_gene: TRBJ1-2; d_gene: TRBD1; abundance: NA; CDR3aa: CASSPDRAGYTF; CDR3nt: TGTGCCAGCTCACCAGACAGGGCTGGCTACACCTTC
v_gene: TRBV2; j_gene: TRBJ2-3; d_gene: NA; abundance: NA; CDR3aa: CASSDERGTQYF; CDR3nt: TGTGCCAGCAGTGACGAAAGGGGTACGCAGTATTTT
v_gene: TRBV29-1; j_gene: TRBJ2-5; d_gene: TRBD1; abundance: NA; CDR3aa: CSATGGAETQYF; CDR3nt: TGCAGCGCGACAGGGGGCGCGGAGACCCAGTACTTC
v_gene: TRBV4-2; j_gene: TRBJ2-3; d_gene: TRBD2; abundance: NA; CDR3aa: CASSGKVRLAGGTDTQYF; CDR3nt: TGTGCCAGCAGCGGAAAGGTTCGTCTAGCGGGGGGCACAGATACGCAGTATTTT
v_gene: TRBV11-2; j_gene: TRBJ2-7; d_gene: TRBD2; abundance: NA; CDR3aa: CASSADASSRRGVSYEQYF; CDR3nt: TGTGCCAGCAGCGCAGACGCTTCGTCGAGGCGGGGGGTTTCATACGAGCAGTACTTC
v_gene: TRBV9; j_gene: TRBJ1-2; d_gene: NA; abundance: NA; CDR3aa: CASSVDGRGSYGYTF; CDR3nt: TGTGCCAGCAGCGTAGACGGCCGAGGCAGCTATGGCTACACCTTC
v_gene: TRBV4-3; j_gene: TRBJ2-5; d_gene: TRBD2; abundance: NA; CDR3aa: CASSQDVAGGVPETQYF; CDR3nt: TGCGCCAGCAGCCAAGATGTGGCGGGGGGAGTCCCAGAGACCCAGTACTTC
v_gene: TRBV19; j_gene: TRBJ2-1; d_gene: TRBD2; abundance: NA; CDR3aa: CASSILTAGGPNEQFF; CDR3nt: TGTGCCAGTAGTATATTAACGGCGGGAGGGCCCAATGAGCAGTTCTTC
v_gene: TRBV7-3; j_gene: TRBJ2-2; d_gene: NA; abundance: NA; CDR3aa: CASSEATGELFF; CDR3nt: TGTGCCAGCAGTGAGGCCACCGGGGAGCTGTTTTTT